This is a list of T cell receptor beta chains from one sample in a study of T cell changes during pregnancy in multiple sclerosis. Here immunoSEQ multiplex PCR was the method, and the copy in TCRdb shows in-frame clones only, minus some. The sample contains around 40,000 clones, about nine tenths of which appear only once. The sequencing here drew on CD8+ T cells from peripheral blood mononuclear cells, taken in the second trimester of pregnancy. These receptors were taken from a female donor with multiple sclerosis, enrolled in a pregnancy study. CDR3s include the opening cysteine and the closing phenylalanine or tryptophan. The size entry is marked missing in some rows and otherwise reads once, few, many or a size class.

clone size	V gene	J gene	CDR3 protein
-	TRBV29-1	TRBJ1-1	CSVETVMNTEAFF
-	TRBV6-4	TRBJ2-3	CASRHSGGAGDTQYF
-	TRBV5-1	TRBJ2-5	CASSLDGTSGQETQYF
-	TRBV19	TRBJ2-1	CASSFPTGHQPTYNEQFF
-	TRBV7-2	TRBJ2-5	CASSPAPGETQYF
-	TRBV7-9	TRBJ2-7	CASSEAYREQYF
-	TRBV12-5	TRBJ2-5	CASGLEQGPFQETQYF
-	TRBV25-1	TRBJ1-1	CASSESGNTEAFF
-	TRBV9	TRBJ2-6	CASSPRTGGDSGANVLTF
-	TRBV27	TRBJ1-1	CASSVGRGYSTEAFF
-	TRBV11-2	TRBJ2-5	CASSAPGLETQYF
-	TRBV19	TRBJ1-1	CASSTPTGLNTEAFF
-	TRBV7-3	TRBJ2-2	CASSRDFGELFF
-	TRBV27	TRBJ2-1	CASSLVAGGVGEQFF
-	TRBV6-1	TRBJ2-1	CASSATSGGARSYNEQFF
-	TRBV13	TRBJ2-2	CASSYGTYTGELFF
-	TRBV7-2	TRBJ2-1	CASSQSGDEQFF
-	TRBV4-3	TRBJ1-4	CASSLGQFNEKLFF
once	TRBV7-8	TRBJ2-7	CASSLELAGDQYEQYF
-	TRBV27	TRBJ2-3	CASSSSSTDTQYF
-	TRBV13	TRBJ2-3	CASSLYITDTQYF
-	TRBV4-3	TRBJ1-5	CASSQRRQAKNQPQHF
-	TRBV6-5	TRBJ1-2	CASRAGQGGGYTF
-	TRBV6-4	TRBJ1-1	CASRIGGLADTEAFF
once	TRBV6-6	TRBJ2-3	CASSFALGGDTQYF
-	TRBV9	TRBJ2-3	CASTHPGTSGGASTDTQYF
-	TRBV27	TRBJ2-2	CASSQYGTGELFF
-	TRBV5-4	TRBJ2-7	CASSQGGGYEQYF
-	TRBV4-2	TRBJ1-1	CASSQDQDRATEAFF
-	TRBV27	TRBJ1-6	CASRVTGYSYNSPLHF
-	TRBV27	TRBJ2-1	CASTLALSSYNEQFF
-	TRBV5-6	TRBJ2-3	CASSLRSLTDTQYF
-	TRBV5-5	TRBJ2-7	CASSLPGGVEQYF
-	TRBV6-4	TRBJ2-1	CASSVETSGYNEQFF
-	TRBV6-4	TRBJ2-1	CASSDTRTSGGANEQFF
-	TRBV2	TRBJ1-1	CASSAEGTVNTEAFF
-	TRBV4-1	TRBJ2-7	CASSQDGAGGTYEQYF
once	TRBV2	TRBJ2-7	CASTTSTGSKRSYEQYF
-	TRBV4-2	TRBJ1-5	CASSQVYSPNQPQHF
-	TRBV19	TRBJ1-1	CASSIDPMNTEAFF
-	TRBV27	TRBJ2-7	CASSSGDRGYEQYF
-	TRBV16	TRBJ2-5	CASSARGSETQYF
-	TRBV30	TRBJ2-7	CAWSTPSWLKDRDYEQYF
few	TRBV18	TRBJ1-2	CASSSLILRTDSPRGGYTF
-	TRBV7-8	TRBJ1-2	CASSLGAGADGYTF
-	TRBV29-1	TRBJ1-1	CSVSQGNTEAFF
-	TRBV5-1	TRBJ1-1	CASRTGVTEAFF
few	TRBV12-5	TRBJ1-6	CASSWTGGNSPLHF
-	TRBV7-3	TRBJ1-1	CASSPSNLGGRTEAFF